Listed here is a single TCR beta chain. No antigen is known for it. The same CDR3 is also encoded by other DNA sequences in this sample. This entry belongs to a study of shared clonotypes between healthy human individuals. Study-wide background: The plates for each donor numbered three CD4 naive, three CD4 memory, two CD8 naive and one CD8 memory. Study-level findings and limits: A small donor pool kept down the genetic and exposure-history diversity that was represented.

V lost 4 bases and J lost 4; bases outside the gene matches: 8. The CDR3 has 17 residues. In germline, CDR1 is SGHNT, CDR2 YYREEE (reference sequence). The naive CD8 subset, CD45RO-negative cells positively selected for CCR7, excluded terminally differentiated effector memory CD45RA+ cells. Sorted-subset replicate PCRs used about 0.2 ug of genomic DNA. This amount corresponded to tens of thousands of T cell genomes. Under the authors' procedure: Filtering differed since immunoSEQ provided only junctions, with no quality scores. Clones were sequenced by immunoSEQ multiplex PCR, and TCRdb holds only the in-frame ones, with some missing. Clonal size and the V and J genes are those of that table, whereas D and trimming came from the DNA. The repertoire consists of nearly 2 million clones, with approximately 95% occurring once and the leading ten covering 1.2%.

This chain uses TRBV5-4 with TRBJ2-5, with TRBD2 matching over 15 bases. Material for sequencing was naive CD8+ T cells sorted from blood. This receptor was identified in a man aged 18 to 30 in good health. Here the CDR3 DNA reads TGTGCCAGCAGCCCCGGACTAGCGGGAGGGCCGGGAGAGACCCAGTACTTC. Amino acid sequence: CASSPGLAGGPGETQYF.